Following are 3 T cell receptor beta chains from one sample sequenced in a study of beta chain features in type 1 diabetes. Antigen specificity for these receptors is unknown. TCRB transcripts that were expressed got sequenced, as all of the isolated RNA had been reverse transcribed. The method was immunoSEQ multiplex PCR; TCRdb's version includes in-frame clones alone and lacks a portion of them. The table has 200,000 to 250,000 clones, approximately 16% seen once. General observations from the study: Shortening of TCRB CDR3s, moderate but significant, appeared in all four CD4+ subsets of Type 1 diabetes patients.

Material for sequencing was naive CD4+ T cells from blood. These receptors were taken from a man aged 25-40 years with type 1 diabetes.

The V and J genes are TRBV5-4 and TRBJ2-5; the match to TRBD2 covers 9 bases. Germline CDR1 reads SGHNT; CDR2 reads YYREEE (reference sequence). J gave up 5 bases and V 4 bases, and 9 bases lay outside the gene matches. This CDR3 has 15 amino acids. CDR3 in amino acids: CASSPDSGGGETQYF. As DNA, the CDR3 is TGTGCCAGCAGCCCTGATAGCGGGGGAGGGGAGACCCAGTACTTC. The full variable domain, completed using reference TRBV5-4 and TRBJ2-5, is ETGVTQSPTHLIKTRGQQVTLRCSSQSGHNTVSWYQQALGQGPQFIFQYYREEENGRGNFPPRFSGLQFPNYSSELNVNALELDDSALYLCASSPDSGGGETQYFGPGTRLLVL.

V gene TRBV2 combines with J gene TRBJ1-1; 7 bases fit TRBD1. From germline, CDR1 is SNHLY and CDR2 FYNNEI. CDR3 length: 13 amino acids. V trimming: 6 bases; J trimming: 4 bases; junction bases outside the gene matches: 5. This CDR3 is CASRDREGTEAFF. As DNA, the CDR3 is TGTGCCAGCAGAGACAGGGAAGGCACTGAAGCTTTCTTT. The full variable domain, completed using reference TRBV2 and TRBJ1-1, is EPEVTQTPSHQVTQMGQEVILRCVPISNHLYFYWYRQILGQKVEFLVSFYNNEISEKSEIFDDQFSVERPDGSNFTLKIRSTKLEDSAMYFCASRDREGTEAFFGQGTRLTVV.

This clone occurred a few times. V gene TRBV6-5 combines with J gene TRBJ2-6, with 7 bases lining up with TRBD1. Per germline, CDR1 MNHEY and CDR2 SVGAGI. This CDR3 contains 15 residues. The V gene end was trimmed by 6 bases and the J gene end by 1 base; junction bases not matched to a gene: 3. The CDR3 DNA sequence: TGTGCCAGCAGGCCGACAGGGTCTGGGGCCAACGTCCTGACTTTC. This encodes CASRPTGSGANVLTF.